This TCR beta chain was retrieved from a study of CXCR3-negative and CXCR3-positive naive CD8 T cells (dated by TCRdb to the late 2010s). Background on the whole study: In total, some 150 million TRB reads were obtained, which works out to roughly 1.5 +/- 0.3 million reads per library. Diversity and physicochemical repertoire analyses covered 11 donors pooled from two independent experiments. For the TRBV-TRBJ cluster analysis, the naive subsets came from roughly 5 donors, while the memory cells came from 3 donors.

For every CD8+ T cell subset, 300,000 cells were flow-sorted straight into RLT lysis buffer, and each subset was sorted in triplicate. Naive CD8+ T cells were defined stringently as CD45RO-CCR7+CD27+CD95- to exclude memory contaminants. Standard density gradient centrifugation was used to isolate peripheral blood mononuclear cells from buffy coats. A FACSAria III was used to flow-sort naive CD8+ T cells into CXCR3-negative and CXCR3-positive populations. Total RNA was extracted from sorted cells using an RNeasy Mini Kit. Sequenced using a NextSeq 550. The Human TCR Profiling Kit (MiLaboratory) was used to prepare UMI-labeled 5' RACE TRB cDNA libraries. The full amount of extracted RNA was used for cDNA synthesis, and the full amount of resulting cDNA was used for PCR amplification. Libraries were prepared in parallel with an identical number of PCR cycles. In the paper's pipeline: About 57,000 +/- 9,900 unique UMI-labeled TRB cDNA molecules per library were extracted with MIGEC and MiXCR, with at least two reads per UMI required. On average, each library contained about 40,000 +/- 10,000 functional in-frame TRB CDR3 nucleotide clonotypes without stop codons. After downsampling to 5000 UMI-labeled TRB molecules per sample, diversity metrics, including normalized Shannon-Wiener and Chao1, were computed in VDJtools. VDJtools computed clonotype-size-weighted physicochemical properties of the central five CDR3 residues: interaction energy, strength, volume and Kidera factor 4. TCRdb reprocessed the reads, reporting each CDR3 protein sequence once and no DNA. Here the V and J calls rest on TCRdb's processing, not on the authors' analysis. The sample's records list 130,000 or so distinct CDR3 sequences. Jointly, the top ten make up 0.49% of the sample.

The research as a whole found: Compared with CXCR3-negative naive cells, CXCR3-positive naive cells had TRB CDR3s with higher hydrophobicity (lower Kidera factor 4), lower energy, and higher strength and volume indices. Surface CD5, linked to self-reactivity in mice, was comparable between naive subsets; TCR interaction strength was therefore also inferred from TRB CDR3 physicochemical properties. Repertoire diversity was comparably high in both naive subsets but much lower in memory CD8+ T cells. Similar TRBV-TRBJ usage was shown by naive CXCR3-negative and CXCR3-positive cells from the same donor, whereas distinct patterns were shown by memory cells. Because CXCR3 expression was partially decreased after cryopreservation, freshly isolated PBMCs were used for most assays.

The germline V gene supplies CDR1 SGHVS and CDR2 FNYEAQ. Its CDR3 holds 15 amino acids, cysteine through phenylalanine. No DNA is recorded. A remark on this clonotype: It has no known antigen specificity.

The V and J genes are TRBV7-6 and TRBJ2-1; TCRdb gives TRBD2 as the D gene, but with no DNA this cannot be confirmed. Sequenced input: naive CXCR3- CD8+ T cells from blood. The intended sense of this specimen's cell subset or site label: CD45RO-CCR7+CD27+CD95- naive CD8+ T cells lacking CXCR3 (TNR3-). This clonotype was sampled from a human donor in good health. Some clones in this sample may be carry-over from other donors' samples. The CDR3 sequence is CASSAGTSGGNEQFF.